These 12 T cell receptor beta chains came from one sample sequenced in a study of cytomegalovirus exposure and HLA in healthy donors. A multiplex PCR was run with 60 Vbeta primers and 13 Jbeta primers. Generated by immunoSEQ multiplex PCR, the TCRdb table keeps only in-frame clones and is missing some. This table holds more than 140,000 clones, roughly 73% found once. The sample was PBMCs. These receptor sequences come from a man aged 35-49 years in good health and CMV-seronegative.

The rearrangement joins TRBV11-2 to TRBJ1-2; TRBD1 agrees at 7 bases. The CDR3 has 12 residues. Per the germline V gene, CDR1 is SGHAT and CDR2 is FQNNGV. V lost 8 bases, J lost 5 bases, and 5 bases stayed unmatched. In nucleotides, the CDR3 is TGTGCCAGCGAGCCAGGGGGATATGGCTACACCTTC. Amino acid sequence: CASEPGGYGYTF.

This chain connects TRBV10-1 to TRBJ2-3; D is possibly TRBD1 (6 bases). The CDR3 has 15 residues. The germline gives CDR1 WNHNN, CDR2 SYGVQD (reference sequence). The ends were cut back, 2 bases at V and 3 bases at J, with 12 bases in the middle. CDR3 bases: TGCGCCAGCAGTGAGGGGGGCAGGGGAACAGATACGCAGTATTTT. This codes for CASSEGGRGTDTQYF.

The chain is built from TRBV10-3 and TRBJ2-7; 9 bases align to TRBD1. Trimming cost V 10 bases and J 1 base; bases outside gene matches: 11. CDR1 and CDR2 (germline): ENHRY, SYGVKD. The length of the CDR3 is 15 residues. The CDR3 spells CATRLGTGPSYEQYF. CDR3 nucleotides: TGTGCCACCAGATTAGGGACAGGGCCATCCTACGAGCAGTACTTC.

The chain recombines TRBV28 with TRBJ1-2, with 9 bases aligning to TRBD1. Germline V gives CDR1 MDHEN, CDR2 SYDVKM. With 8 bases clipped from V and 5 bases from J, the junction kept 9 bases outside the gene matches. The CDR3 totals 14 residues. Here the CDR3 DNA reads TGTGCCAGCGCTGGAGGGACAGGGACTTATGGCTACACCTTC. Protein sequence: CASAGGTGTYGYTF.

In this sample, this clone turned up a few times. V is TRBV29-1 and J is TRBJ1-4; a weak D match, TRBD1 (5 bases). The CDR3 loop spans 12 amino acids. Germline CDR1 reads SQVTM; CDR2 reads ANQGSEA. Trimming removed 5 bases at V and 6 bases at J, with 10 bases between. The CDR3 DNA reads TGCAGCGTTCGGTCGGGGGATGAAAAACTGTTTTTT. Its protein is CSVRSGDEKLFF.

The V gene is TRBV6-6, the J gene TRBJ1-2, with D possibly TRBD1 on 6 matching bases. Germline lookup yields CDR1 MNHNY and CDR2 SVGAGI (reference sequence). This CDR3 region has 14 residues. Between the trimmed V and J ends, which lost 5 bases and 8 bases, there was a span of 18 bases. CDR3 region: CASSPRTVQEGYTF. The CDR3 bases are TGTGCCAGCAGTCCCAGGACAGTTCAGGAGGGCTACACCTTC.

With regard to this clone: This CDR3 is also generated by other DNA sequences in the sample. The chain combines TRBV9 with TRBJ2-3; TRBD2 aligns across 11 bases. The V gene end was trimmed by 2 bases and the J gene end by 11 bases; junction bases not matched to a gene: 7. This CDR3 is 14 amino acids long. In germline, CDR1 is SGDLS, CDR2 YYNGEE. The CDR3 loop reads CASSVGISGGGQYF. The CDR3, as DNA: TGTGCCAGCAGCGTGGGAATTAGCGGGGGGGGGCAGTATTTT. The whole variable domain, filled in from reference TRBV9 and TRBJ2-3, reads DSGVTQTPKHLITATGQRVTLRCSPRSGDLSVYWYQQSLDQGLQFLIQYYNGEERAKGNILERFSAQQFPDLHSELNLSSLELGDSALYFCASSVGISGGGQYFGPGTRLTVL.

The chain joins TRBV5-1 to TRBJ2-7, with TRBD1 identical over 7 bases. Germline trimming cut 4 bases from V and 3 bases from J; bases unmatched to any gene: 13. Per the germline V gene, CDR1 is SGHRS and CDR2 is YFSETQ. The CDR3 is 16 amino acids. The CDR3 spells CASSDAPGQAYYEQYF. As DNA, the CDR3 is TGCGCCAGCAGCGACGCACCCGGACAGGCCTACTACGAGCAGTACTTC.

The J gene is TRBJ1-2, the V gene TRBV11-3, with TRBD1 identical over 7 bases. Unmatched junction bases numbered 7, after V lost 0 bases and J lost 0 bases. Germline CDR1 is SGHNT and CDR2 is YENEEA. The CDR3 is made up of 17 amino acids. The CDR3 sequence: CASSLDPQGGPNYGYTF. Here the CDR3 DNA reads TGTGCCAGCAGCTTAGATCCCCAGGGGGGACCTAACTATGGCTACACCTTC.

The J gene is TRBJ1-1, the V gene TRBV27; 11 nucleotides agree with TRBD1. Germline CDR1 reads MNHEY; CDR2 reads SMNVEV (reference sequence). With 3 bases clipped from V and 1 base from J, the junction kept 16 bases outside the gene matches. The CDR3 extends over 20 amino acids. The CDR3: CASSLGVDRTGGLWNTEAFF. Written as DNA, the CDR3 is TGTGCCAGCAGTTTGGGAGTGGACCGGACAGGGGGCTTATGGAACACTGAAGCTTTCTTT.

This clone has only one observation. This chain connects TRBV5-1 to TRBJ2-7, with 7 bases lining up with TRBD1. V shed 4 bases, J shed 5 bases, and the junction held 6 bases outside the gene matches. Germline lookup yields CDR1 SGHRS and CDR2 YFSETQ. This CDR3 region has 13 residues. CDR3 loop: CASSISTGDEQYF. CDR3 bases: TGCGCCAGCAGCATCTCTACAGGGGACGAGCAGTACTTC. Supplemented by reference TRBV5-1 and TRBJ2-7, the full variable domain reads KAGVTQTPRYLIKTRGQQVTLSCSPISGHRSVSWYQQTPGQGLQFLFEYFSETQRNKGNFPGRFSGRQFSNSRSEMNVSTLELGDSALYLCASSISTGDEQYFGPGTRLTVT.

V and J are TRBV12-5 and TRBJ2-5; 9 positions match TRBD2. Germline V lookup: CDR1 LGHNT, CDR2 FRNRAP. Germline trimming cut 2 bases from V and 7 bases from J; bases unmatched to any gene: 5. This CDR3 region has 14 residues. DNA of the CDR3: TGTGCTAGTGGTTTGCTGAGCGGGGGGACGACCCAGTACTTC. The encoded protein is CASGLLSGGTTQYF.